The present T cell receptor beta chain was sequenced within a study of persistence of HIV-infected CD4 T cells. Germline lookup yields CDR1 DFQATT and CDR2 SNEGSKA (reference sequence). V lost 3 bases, J lost 7 bases, and 10 bases stayed unmatched. The CDR3 runs 14 residues. Overlapping HIV-1 Gag 15-mer peptides at 0.95 to 1 ug per peptide per mL were used. CD4+ T cells upregulating both CD40 ligand and CD69 were sorted as responding cells. Adults with HIV-1 started suppressive ART while chronically infected. This clone was found once. The antigen remains undetermined. This was the immunoSEQ version 4 assay in survey mode. Each sample used up to 1 ug genomic DNA diluted to 8.5 to 10 ng/uL. TCRdb keeps only in-frame clones here, not all; method: immunoSEQ multiplex PCR. Of some 23,000 clones in the sample, around 72% were seen once.

This sample comprised CD4+ T cells sorted from PBMCs after 18-hour stimulation, obtained from a patient who received antiretroviral therapy. The TCR sequence derives from an adult man with HIV who was CMV-seropositive. The chain links TRBV20-1 to TRBJ2-3, with TRBD2 matching 7 bases. This chain's CDR3 is CSASRSGGGNTQYF. For the CDR3, the DNA is TGCAGTGCTAGTCGATCGGGGGGAGGAAATACGCAGTATTTT.